This T cell receptor (beta chain) appears in the sequencing data of a study of blood T cell repertoires in COVID-19. Assay: immunoSEQ multiplex PCR; the TCRdb copy retains only in-frame clones and omits some. The sample carries about 210,000 clones, roughly 80% recorded once. V lost 5 bases and J lost 8; bases outside the gene matches: 11. This CDR3 contains 14 residues. Germline CDR1 MDHEN, CDR2 SYDVKM. This chain joins TRBV28 and TRBJ1-2, with TRBD1 matching 7 bases. This TCR derives from a woman aged 40 to 50 with active or convalescent COVID-19. Sequencing was done on a sample of peripheral blood. The CDR3 sequence is CASSRPTGVGGYTF. CDR3 nucleotides: TGTGCCAGCAGTCGACCCACAGGGGTAGGGGGCTACACCTTC.